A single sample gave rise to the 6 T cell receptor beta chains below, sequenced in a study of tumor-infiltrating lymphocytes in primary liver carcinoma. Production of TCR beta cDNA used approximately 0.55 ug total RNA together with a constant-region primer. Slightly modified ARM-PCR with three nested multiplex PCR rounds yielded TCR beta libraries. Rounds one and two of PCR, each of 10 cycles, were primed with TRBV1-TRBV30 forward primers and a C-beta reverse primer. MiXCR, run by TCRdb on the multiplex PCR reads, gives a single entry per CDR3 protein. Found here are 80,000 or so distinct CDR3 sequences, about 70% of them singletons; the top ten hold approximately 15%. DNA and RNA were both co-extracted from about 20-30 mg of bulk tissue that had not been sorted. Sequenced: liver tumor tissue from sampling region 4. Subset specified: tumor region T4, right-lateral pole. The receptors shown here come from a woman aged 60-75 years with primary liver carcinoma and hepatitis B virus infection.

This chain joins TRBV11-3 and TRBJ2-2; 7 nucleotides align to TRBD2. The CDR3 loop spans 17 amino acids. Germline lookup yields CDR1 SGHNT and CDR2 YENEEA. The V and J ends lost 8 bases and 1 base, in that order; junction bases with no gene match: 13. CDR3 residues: CASGPGLTGGNTGELFF. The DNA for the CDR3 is TGTGCCAGCGGCCCCGGATTAACGGGAGGGAACACCGGGGAGCTGTTTTTT.

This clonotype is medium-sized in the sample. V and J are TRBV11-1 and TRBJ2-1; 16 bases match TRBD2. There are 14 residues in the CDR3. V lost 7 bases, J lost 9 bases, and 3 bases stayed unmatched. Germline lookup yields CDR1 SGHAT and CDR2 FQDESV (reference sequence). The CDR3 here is CASKGLAGGREQFF. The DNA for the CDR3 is TGTGCCAGCAAGGGACTAGCGGGAGGGCGTGAGCAGTTCTTC.

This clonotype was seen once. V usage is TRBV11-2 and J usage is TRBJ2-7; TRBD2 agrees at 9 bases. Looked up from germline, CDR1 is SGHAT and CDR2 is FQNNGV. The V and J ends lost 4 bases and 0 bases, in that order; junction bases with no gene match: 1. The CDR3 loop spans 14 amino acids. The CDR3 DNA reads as TGTGCCAGCAGCTCTAGCGGGAACTCCTACGAGCAGTACTTC. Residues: CASSSSGNSYEQYF.

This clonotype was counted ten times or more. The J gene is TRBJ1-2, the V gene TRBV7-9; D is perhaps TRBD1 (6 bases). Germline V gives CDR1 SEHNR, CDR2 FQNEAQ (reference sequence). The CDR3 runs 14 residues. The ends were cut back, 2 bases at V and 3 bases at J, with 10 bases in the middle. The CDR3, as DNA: TGTGCCAGCAGCTTATACAGGGACGACTATGGCTACACCTTC. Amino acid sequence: CASSLYRDDYGYTF. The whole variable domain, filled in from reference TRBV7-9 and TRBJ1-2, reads DTGVSQNPRHKITKRGQNVTFRCDPISEHNRLYWYRQTLGQGPEFLTYFQNEAQLEKSRLLSDRFSAERPKGSFSTLEIQRTEQGDSAMYLCASSLYRDDYGYTFGSGTRLTVV.

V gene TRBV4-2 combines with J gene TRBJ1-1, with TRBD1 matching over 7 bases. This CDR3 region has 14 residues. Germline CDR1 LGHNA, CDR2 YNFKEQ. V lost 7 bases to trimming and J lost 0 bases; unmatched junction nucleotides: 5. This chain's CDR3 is CASTPGQLNTEAFF. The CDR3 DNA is TGTGCCAGCACTCCGGGACAGCTGAACACTGAAGCTTTCTTT.

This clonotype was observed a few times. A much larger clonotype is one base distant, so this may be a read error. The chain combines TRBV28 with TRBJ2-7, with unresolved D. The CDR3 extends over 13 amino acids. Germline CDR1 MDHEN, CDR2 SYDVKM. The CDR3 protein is CASSLGSLGERYF. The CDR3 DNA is TGTGCCAGCAGTTTAGGTAGCCTGGGCGAGCGGTACTTC.